The next 19 T cell receptor beta chains were all read from a single sample in a study of blood T cell repertoires in COVID-19. This table comes from immunoSEQ multiplex PCR, and its TCRdb copy is limited to in-frame clones, with some not included. The sample shows roughly 25,000 clones, roughly 94% of them seen only once. Source material: peripheral blood. The source of these receptors is a woman aged 45-59 years with active COVID-19.

The genes are TRBV29-1 and TRBJ1-2; 11 nucleotides line up with TRBD1. Germline V lookup: CDR1 SQVTM, CDR2 ANQGSEA. This CDR3 has 13 amino acids. V lost 7 bases and J lost 3; bases outside the gene matches: 4. The CDR3 nucleotides are TGCAGCGGAGGGACAGGGGGGGACTATGGCTACACCTTC. Protein: CSGGTGGDYGYTF.

The chain joins TRBV27 to TRBJ1-1; D is possibly TRBD1 (6 bases). The V gene lost 0 bases and the J gene lost 1 base, with 9 bases spanning the gap. This CDR3 has 15 amino acids. Looked up from germline, CDR1 is MNHEY and CDR2 is SMNVEV (reference sequence). The DNA of the CDR3 is TGTGCCAGCAGTTTATCCCGGGGACAGAACACTGAAGCTTTCTTT. Amino acids: CASSLSRGQNTEAFF.

The rearrangement joins TRBV28 to TRBJ2-1, with D perhaps matching TRBD2 (6 bases). The V end lost 7 bases, the J end lost 3 bases, and 10 bases lay between the germline ends. The CDR3 is 13 amino acids. CDR1 and CDR2 (germline): MDHEN, SYDVKM. The CDR3 DNA reads TGTGCCAGCACCCGGGGGTACTACAATGAGCAGTTCTTC. Translating gives CASTRGYYNEQFF.

The CDR3 region has the DNA TGTGCCAGCAGCCTAGGGGAGGATGGCTACACCTTC. This sequence encodes CASSLGEDGYTF. V usage is TRBV11-2 and J usage is TRBJ1-2; D might be TRBD1 (5 bases). CDR3 length equals 12 residues. V was clipped by 5 bases and J by 6 bases, with 10 bases between them. Germline CDR1 is SGHAT and CDR2 is FQNNGV.

This clone was seen only once. The chain combines TRBV5-1 with TRBJ2-3; TRBD2 agrees at 9 bases. CDR3 length: 16 residues. Trimming at V came to 1 base and at J to 4 bases, leaving 7 bases not matched to a gene. The germline gives CDR1 SGHRS, CDR2 YFSETQ. This chain's CDR3 is CASSLIVSGSADTQYF. CDR3 sequence (DNA): TGCGCCAGCAGCTTGATTGTTAGCGGGAGTGCAGATACGCAGTATTTT.

The count of this clone is one. The chain combines TRBV5-1 with TRBJ2-5, with D possibly matching TRBD1 (6 bases). The length of the CDR3 is 15 residues. CDR1 and CDR2 (germline): SGHRS, YFSETQ. The V and J ends lost 2 bases and 5 bases respectively, with 16 bases between them. The CDR3 DNA is TGCGCCAGCAGCTTAGGGCAGGGGCTAGGTGAGACCCAGTACTTC. The encoded protein is CASSLGQGLGETQYF.

The chain is built from TRBV5-4 and TRBJ2-3; 8 bases line up with TRBD2. Germline V gene sequence: CDR1 SGHNT, CDR2 YYREEE (reference sequence). This CDR3 contains 19 residues. Trimming removed 0 bases from V and 0 bases from J; junction bases left unmatched: 12. The CDR3 here is CASSLDAWGGRSSTDTQYF. For the CDR3, the DNA is TGTGCCAGCAGCTTGGATGCGTGGGGCGGGAGGTCGAGCACAGATACGCAGTATTTT.

The genes are TRBV24-1 and TRBJ2-3; D might be TRBD2 (5 bases). With 3 bases removed from V and 1 base from J, the gap between germline ends came to 13 bases. This CDR3 spans 16 amino acids. The V gene's germline CDR1 is KGHDR and CDR2 SFDVKD. As DNA, the CDR3 is TGTGCCACCAGTGATCCCCCTCGGGATGGCACAGATACGCAGTATTTT. Translation: CATSDPPRDGTDTQYF.

For the CDR3, the DNA is TGTGCCAGCAGCTTAGGCGTGGCTAGCGGGGGATACAATGAGCAGTTCTTC. This encodes CASSLGVASGGYNEQFF. This chain uses TRBV7-6 with TRBJ2-1; 10 bases map to TRBD2. This CDR3 contains 17 residues. Trimming cost V 1 base and J 4 bases; bases outside gene matches: 7. The germline V gene encodes CDR1 SGHVS and CDR2 FNYEAQ.

The V call is TRBV19, the J call TRBJ2-5; a weak D match, TRBD1 (6 bases). Germline V gene data show CDR1 as LNHDA and CDR2 as SQIVND (reference sequence). V was clipped by 3 bases and J by 1 base, with 18 bases between them. The CDR3 totals 17 residues. CDR3 sequence: CASSINLLGAPQETQYF. The CDR3 region has the DNA TGTGCCAGTAGTATTAACCTCCTGGGGGCGCCCCAAGAGACCCAGTACTTC. The full variable domain, in which reference TRBV19 and TRBJ2-5 provide the parts outside the CDR3, is DGGITQSPKYLFRKEGQNVTLSCEQNLNHDAMYWYRQDPGQGLRLIYYSQIVNDFQKGDIAEGYSVSREKKESFPLTVTSAQKNPTAFYLCASSINLLGAPQETQYFGPGTRLLVL.

The chain recombines TRBV4-1 with TRBJ1-4; TRBD1 aligns across 7 bases. The CDR3 extends over 14 amino acids. The germline CDR1 and CDR2 sequences are MGHRA and YSYEKL. The junction had 3 bases not matched to a gene; V was cut back by 0 bases and J by 8 bases. The CDR3: CASSQDRGQEKLFF. In DNA form, the CDR3 reads TGCGCCAGCAGCCAAGATAGGGGACAGGAAAAACTGTTTTTT.

The gene calls are TRBV5-4 and TRBJ2-3, with D possibly matching TRBD2 (6 bases). Germline CDR1 SGHNT, CDR2 YYREEE (reference sequence). The CDR3 is 16 amino acids. The V end was cut by 2 bases, the J end by 1 base, with 14 bases between. This chain's CDR3 is CASSFYGTRGTDTQYF. In nucleotides, the CDR3 is TGTGCCAGCAGCTTCTACGGGACTCGAGGCACAGATACGCAGTATTTT.

The J gene is TRBJ1-1, the V gene TRBV5-1; a weak D match, TRBD1 (5 bases). The CDR3 length is 13 residues. Germline V gene lookup returns CDR1 SGHRS and CDR2 YFSETQ. Trimming took 7 bases from V and 1 from J, leaving 11 bases between them. In DNA form, the CDR3 reads TGCGCCAGCTCCGACCAGGGGAACACTGAAGCTTTCTTT. It encodes CASSDQGNTEAFF.

V gene TRBV27 combines with J gene TRBJ2-3; D may be TRBD2 (6 bases). The CDR3 loop spans 16 amino acids. The germline V gene encodes CDR1 MNHEY and CDR2 SMNVEV (reference sequence). Trimming left V 7 bases short and J 0 bases short, with 17 bases between. This CDR3 is CASTQKAGKSTDTQYF. The CDR3 coding sequence is TGTGCCAGCACTCAGAAAGCGGGTAAAAGCACAGATACGCAGTATTTT.

The V and J genes are TRBV7-2 and TRBJ2-7; no reliable D call. V lost 3 bases and J lost 2, with 8 bases in between. This CDR3 is built from 13 residues. Looked up from germline, CDR1 is SGHTA and CDR2 is FQGNSA. CDR3 sequence (DNA): TGTGCCAGCAGCTTTAGACTGACCTACGAGCAGTACTTC. This sequence encodes CASSFRLTYEQYF.

The chain uses TRBV19 and TRBJ1-2; unclear D gene. The V gene lost 6 bases and the J gene lost 1 base, with 3 bases spanning the gap. This CDR3 is 11 amino acids long. CDR1 and CDR2 from the germline V gene are LNHDA and SQIVND (reference sequence). The CDR3, as DNA: TGTGCCAGTAGCTTTAACTATGGCTACACCTTC. Residues: CASSFNYGYTF. The whole variable domain, filled in from reference TRBV19 and TRBJ1-2, reads DGGITQSPKYLFRKEGQNVTLSCEQNLNHDAMYWYRQDPGQGLRLIYYSQIVNDFQKGDIAEGYSVSREKKESFPLTVTSAQKNPTAFYLCASSFNYGYTFGSGTRLTVV.

The chain couples TRBV2 to TRBJ2-7; weak D call: TRBD1 (8 bases). Germline assignment: CDR1 SNHLY and CDR2 FYNNEI. The CDR3 has 15 amino acids. The V end was cut by 2 bases, the J end by 3 bases, with 14 bases between. The CDR3 coding sequence is TGTGCCAGCAGTGAAAAACAGGGGGGGTTCTACGAGCAGTACTTC. It yields the protein CASSEKQGGFYEQYF.

The chain joins TRBV10-1 to TRBJ2-1; 9 bases align to TRBD1. This CDR3 is 15 amino acids long. Trimming cost V 5 bases and J 4 bases; bases outside gene matches: 6. The germline gives CDR1 WNHNN, CDR2 SYGVQD (reference sequence). CDR3 amino acids: CASSIDRGRYNEQFF. In DNA, the CDR3 is TGCGCCAGCAGTATTGACAGGGGGAGATACAATGAGCAGTTCTTC.

The gene calls are TRBV19 and TRBJ1-5; perhaps TRBD1 as D (6 bases). The CDR3 runs to 14 residues. V gave up 8 bases and J gave up 3 bases, with 14 bases separating them. The germline V gene encodes CDR1 LNHDA and CDR2 SQIVND (reference sequence). The CDR3 sequence is CASGGDRFNQPQHF. The CDR3 region has the DNA TGTGCCAGTGGAGGAGACAGGTTCAATCAGCCCCAGCATTTT.